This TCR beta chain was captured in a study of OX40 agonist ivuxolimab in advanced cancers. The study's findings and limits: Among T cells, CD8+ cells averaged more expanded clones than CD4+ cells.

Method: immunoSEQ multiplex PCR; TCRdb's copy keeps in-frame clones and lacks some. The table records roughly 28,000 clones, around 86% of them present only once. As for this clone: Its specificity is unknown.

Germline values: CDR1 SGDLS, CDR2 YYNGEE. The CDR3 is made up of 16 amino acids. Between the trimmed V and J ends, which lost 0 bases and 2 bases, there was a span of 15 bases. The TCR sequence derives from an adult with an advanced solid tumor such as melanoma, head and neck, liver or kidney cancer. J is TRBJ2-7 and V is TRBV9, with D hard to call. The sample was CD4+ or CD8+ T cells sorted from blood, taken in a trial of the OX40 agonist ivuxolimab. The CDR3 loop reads CASSVATVAPTYEQYF. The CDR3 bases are TGTGCCAGCAGCGTAGCTACTGTAGCCCCCACCTACGAGCAGTACTTC. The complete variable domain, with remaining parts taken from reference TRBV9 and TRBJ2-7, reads DSGVTQTPKHLITATGQRVTLRCSPRSGDLSVYWYQQSLDQGLQFLIQYYNGEERAKGNILERFSAQQFPDLHSELNLSSLELGDSALYFCASSVATVAPTYEQYFGPGTRLTVT.